Each of the 26 T cell receptor beta chains below was sequenced from the same sample in a study of T cell responses to AZD1222 COVID-19 vaccine. Clones were read by immunoSEQ multiplex PCR, and TCRdb kept only the in-frame ones, dropping some. The table lists roughly 110,000 clones, under 95% of them singletons, with 20% to 25% in the top ten. Specimen: peripheral blood, collected on day 0 of AZD1222 vaccination. The receptors come from an adult in good health.

V gene TRBV10-3 combines with J gene TRBJ1-2; 8 positions match TRBD1. The CDR3 length is 13 residues. Germline V gene data show CDR1 as ENHRY and CDR2 as SYGVKD. The trim removed 8 bases at V and 3 bases at J, leaving 5 bases unmatched. The CDR3 DNA sequence: TGTGCCATCTTCTCAGGGGGCGACTATGGCTACACCTTC. Translation gives CAIFSGGDYGYTF.

This sequence joins TRBV29-1 and TRBJ2-1; TRBD1 matches at 7 bases. The CDR3 runs to 12 residues. Germline V gene sequence: CDR1 SQVTM, CDR2 ANQGSEA. After removal of 4 bases from V and 5 bases from J, the junction contained 2 bases not matched to a gene. CDR3 coding DNA: TGCAGCGTTGGGACAGGACACAATGAGCAGTTCTTC. Residues: CSVGTGHNEQFF.

CDR3 loop: CASSLADRGPATNEKLFF. DNA of the CDR3: TGTGCCAGCAGCTTAGCGGACAGGGGTCCTGCAACTAATGAAAAACTGTTTTTT. V usage is TRBV7-9 and J usage is TRBJ1-4; TRBD1 matches at 9 bases. This CDR3 has 18 residues. CDR1 SEHNR and CDR2 FQNEAQ come from the germline V gene (reference sequence). Trimming took 0 bases from V and 0 from J; bases not matched to a gene: 5.

V is TRBV5-1 and J is TRBJ2-7; 13 nucleotides match TRBD2. The CDR3 is 15 residues long. Per the germline V gene, CDR1 is SGHRS and CDR2 is YFSETQ. The ends lost 4 bases at V and 2 bases at J; junction bases unmatched: 3. This CDR3 reads CASSRGTSGTYEQYF. CDR3 nucleotide sequence: TGCGCCAGCAGCCGAGGGACTAGCGGGACCTACGAGCAGTACTTC.

The chain joins TRBV27 to TRBJ2-7; D not certain. Germline V lookup: CDR1 MNHEY, CDR2 SMNVEV (reference sequence). V was pared by 4 bases and J by 2 bases, with 15 bases between. This CDR3 comprises 15 residues. DNA for the CDR3: TGTGCCAGCAGTTCCTCGTGGGTGGGGACCTACGAGCAGTACTTC. Translation gives CASSSSWVGTYEQYF.

The chain is built from TRBV9 and TRBJ2-3, with a possible D match to TRBD2 (5 bases). CDR1 is SGDLS, CDR2 YYNGEE, per germline. The CDR3 extends over 13 amino acids. Trimming took 4 bases from V and 5 from J, leaving 11 bases between them. The CDR3 sequence: CASSLPGVDTQYF. The DNA of the CDR3 is TGTGCCAGCAGCCTCCCCGGGGTAGATACGCAGTATTTT.

This chain joins TRBV3-1 (or the pseudogene TRBV3-2) and TRBJ1-1; D gene uncertain. The CDR3 spans 16 residues. Germline CDR1 reads LGHDT; CDR2 reads YNNKEL (reference sequence). V lost 5 bases and J lost 4, with 20 bases in between. CDR3 region: CASSIPFPIIRTEAFF. The CDR3 region has the DNA TGTGCCAGCAGCATCCCGTTTCCCATAATTCGCACTGAAGCTTTCTTT.

The chain uses TRBV29-1 and TRBJ1-2; D remains unclear. CDR3 length equals 12 residues. V lost 6 bases and J lost 0, with 8 bases in between. Germline lookup yields CDR1 SQVTM and CDR2 ANQGSEA. The CDR3 sequence: CSVHSTNYGYTF. CDR3 DNA: TGCAGCGTCCACAGCACTAACTATGGCTACACCTTC.

The CDR3 reads CASSIRPDRATGYTF. DNA of the CDR3: TGTGCCAGTAGTATACGCCCTGACAGGGCGACTGGCTACACCTTC. The chain is built from TRBV19 and TRBJ1-2; 7 positions match TRBD1. The CDR3 extends over 15 amino acids. CDR1 LNHDA and CDR2 SQIVND come from the germline V gene (reference sequence). V dropped 2 bases and J dropped 7; count of bases not matched to a gene: 10.

V gene TRBV30 combines with J gene TRBJ1-6; D gene ambiguous. Trimming took 2 bases from V and 6 from J, leaving 11 bases between them. This CDR3 has 14 amino acids. Germline loops: CDR1 GTSNPN, CDR2 SVGIG (reference sequence). CDR3 loop: CAWSHNELNSPLHF. As DNA, the CDR3 is TGTGCCTGGAGTCATAACGAGCTTAATTCACCCCTCCACTTT.

This sequence joins TRBV3-1 (or the pseudogene TRBV3-2) and TRBJ2-7; 9 bases are shared with TRBD1. The trim removed 4 bases at V and 9 bases at J, leaving 25 bases unmatched. The CDR3 length is 19 residues. Germline V lookup: CDR1 LGHDT, CDR2 YNNKEL (reference sequence). CDR3 nucleotides: TGTGCCAGCAGCCCACAAACCAACCCCGGGGGGACAGGGCGAGGTGTGCAGTACTTC. It specifies CASSPQTNPGGTGRGVQYF.

The rearrangement links TRBV5-1 to TRBJ1-1; maybe TRBD1 (5 bases). The CDR3 has 16 amino acids. The germline V gene encodes CDR1 SGHRS and CDR2 YFSETQ. V lost 5 bases to trimming and J lost 4 bases, with 21 bases between them. The CDR3, as DNA: TGCGCCAGCAGTTCCCGACAGACGACATTGGGCACTGAAGCTTTCTTT. Amino acids: CASSSRQTTLGTEAFF.

The V and J genes are TRBV19 and TRBJ2-3; TRBD1 matches 8 bases. V gave up 3 bases and J gave up 6 bases; unmatched junction bases: 11. Germline loops: CDR1 LNHDA, CDR2 SQIVND (reference sequence). CDR3 length: 16 amino acids. The DNA of the CDR3 is TGTGCCAGTAGTATGCCGGCCGGGACAGGAGCCGATACGCAGTATTTT. This codes for CASSMPAGTGADTQYF.

The V call is TRBV4-3, the J call TRBJ1-1; D is unresolved. This CDR3 spans 16 amino acids. Trimming stripped 4 bases from V and 2 bases from J, with 17 bases between. CDR1 LGHNA and CDR2 YSLEER come from the germline V gene. This CDR3 reads CASSRSLSIQNTEAFF. For the CDR3, the DNA is TGCGCCAGCAGCCGCAGTCTCTCAATACAAAACACTGAAGCTTTCTTT.

The rearrangement uses TRBV6-1 and TRBJ2-4, with D possibly TRBD1 on 5 matching bases. From germline, CDR1 is MNHNS and CDR2 SASEGT. With 3 bases removed from V and 9 bases from J, the gap between germline ends came to 21 bases. This CDR3 comprises 16 residues. CDR3 protein: CASSESFGGDQGIQYF. In DNA, the CDR3 is TGTGCCAGCAGTGAGAGTTTCGGTGGCGACCAGGGCATTCAGTACTTC.

The chain recombines TRBV2 with TRBJ1-1, with D maybe TRBD1 (5 bases). The CDR3 contains 14 residues. The V gene's germline CDR1 is SNHLY and CDR2 FYNNEI. The V end lost 4 bases, the J end lost 0 bases, and 9 bases lay between the germline ends. CDR3 DNA sequence: TGTGCCAGCAGTGGGCTGACAGTGAACACTGAAGCTTTCTTT. Translated, it gives CASSGLTVNTEAFF. Together with reference TRBV2 and TRBJ1-1, the CDR3 gives the full variable domain: EPEVTQTPSHQVTQMGQEVILRCVPISNHLYFYWYRQILGQKVEFLVSFYNNEISEKSEIFDDQFSVERPDGSNFTLKIRSTKLEDSAMYFCASSGLTVNTEAFFGQGTRLTVV.

The chain uses TRBV10-3 and TRBJ1-5; tentative D call: TRBD1 (6 bases). This CDR3 region has 15 residues. CDR1 is ENHRY and CDR2 is SYGVKD in the germline V gene. CDR3 sequence reads: CATRSLGHSNQPQHF. Here the CDR3 DNA reads TGTGCTACCAGATCATTGGGACATAGCAATCAGCCCCAGCATTTT.

This clone was picked up one time. The J gene is TRBJ1-5, the V gene TRBV6-6, with D perhaps TRBD1 (6 bases). Germline CDR1 is MNHNY and CDR2 is SVGAGI (reference sequence). The V end was cut by 1 base, the J end by 7 bases, with 11 bases between. The CDR3 has 14 residues. In DNA, the CDR3 is TGTGCCAGCAGTTACTGGACAGAAGGACAGCCCCAGCATTTT. Translation gives CASSYWTEGQPQHF.

The chain is built from TRBV7-3 and TRBJ2-1; possible D gene TRBD2, 6 bases. Looked up from germline, CDR1 is SGHTA and CDR2 is FQGTGA. This CDR3 has 12 residues. Trimming cost V 4 bases and J 7 bases, with 8 bases left between them. The CDR3 DNA reads TGTGCCAGCAGCTCCGGGGGTAATGAGCAGTTCTTC. Translation: CASSSGGNEQFF.

V usage is TRBV7-2 and J usage is TRBJ2-2; D might be TRBD1 (6 bases). The CDR3 is 15 residues long. Trimming cost V 3 bases and J 7 bases, with 15 bases left between them. CDR1 and CDR2 (germline): SGHTA, FQGNSA. CDR3 in DNA: TGTGCCAGCAGCTTTCGGACAGTCCGAAGCGGGGAGCTGTTTTTT. This translates into CASSFRTVRSGELFF.

The V and J genes are TRBV9 and TRBJ1-1; 7 bases fit TRBD1. CDR1 is SGDLS and CDR2 is YYNGEE in the germline V gene. The CDR3 consists of 14 residues. V shed 3 bases, J shed 4 bases, and the junction held 6 bases outside the gene matches. In DNA form, the CDR3 reads TGTGCCAGCAGCGATTTGACAGGGAGCACTGAAGCTTTCTTT. Its protein is CASSDLTGSTEAFF.

This clone was counted only a few times. The chain couples TRBV11-2 to TRBJ1-2; D not certain. The germline CDR1 and CDR2 sequences are SGHAT and FQNNGV. This CDR3 has 14 amino acids. Trimming took 5 bases from V and 3 from J, leaving 13 bases between them. Written as DNA, the CDR3 is TGTGCCAGCAGCCCCGACCCTACATACTATGGCTACACCTTC. It translates to CASSPDPTYYGYTF.

The chain employs TRBV30 and TRBJ2-2; 7 bases line up with TRBD2. Germline assignment: CDR1 GTSNPN and CDR2 SVGIG (reference sequence). V was pared by 7 bases and J by 4 bases, with 12 bases of the junction left unmatched. The CDR3 extends over 15 amino acids. The CDR3 here is CASRMGGGFTGELFF. The CDR3 bases are TGTGCCTCCCGAATGGGGGGAGGGTTCACCGGGGAGCTGTTTTTT.

This chain joins TRBV13 and TRBJ2-3; TRBD2 agrees at 12 bases. The junction had 10 bases not matched to a gene; V was cut back by 5 bases and J by 4 bases. From germline, CDR1 is PRHDT and CDR2 FYEKMQ (reference sequence). The CDR3 loop spans 17 amino acids. CDR3 region: CASSNRTSGVIADTQYF. DNA of the CDR3: TGTGCCAGCAGCAATAGGACTAGCGGGGTAATCGCAGATACGCAGTATTTT.

The rearrangement links TRBV7-8 to TRBJ2-1; TRBD2 matches 9 bases. The CDR3 contains 15 residues. Per the germline V gene, CDR1 is SGHVS and CDR2 is FQNEAQ. The J segment lost 10 bases and the V segment lost 3 bases, leaving 10 bases of the junction unmatched. The CDR3, as DNA: TGTGCCAGCAGCTTTTCTGGCGGGGGGGCCCGGGAGCAGTTCTTC. Protein product: CASSFSGGGAREQFF.

In its sample, this clone was seen a few times. This chain joins TRBV12-5 and TRBJ1-5; unclear D gene. This CDR3 comprises 12 residues. CDR1 LGHNT and CDR2 FRNRAP come from the germline V gene. The V gene lost 8 bases and the J gene lost 3 bases, with 8 bases spanning the gap. The chain's CDR3 is CASKGDNQPQHF. The CDR3 nucleotides are TGTGCTAGTAAGGGAGACAATCAGCCCCAGCATTTT.